These 28 T cell receptor beta chains were sequenced from one sample in a study of blood T cells in healthy people across ages (dated by TCRdb to between 2014 and 2017). Library generation was performed with 5' RACE. TCRdb records Illumina HiSeq 2500 as the sequencer. A second PCR of about 6 to 12 cycles was run with a J-beta primer mix and a sample-barcoded 5' primer. TCRdb applied fastp at Q25 and MiXCR to the public reads, then kept only in-frame beta chains. Rows merge per CDR3 protein into single entries with the most common DNA and genes. The sample table records approximately 1.5 million distinct CDR3 sequences; about 42% of these occur just once. The ten largest make up just over 4% of the sample. Sample: blood. The receptors were gathered from a woman in her late teens or twenties in good health.

This clonotype was counted a few times. The CDR3 DNA reads TGTGCCAGCAGCTTAAGTCCGCGAGCAGCTTACGAGCAGTACTTC. The encoded protein is CASSLSPRAAYEQYF. This chain joins TRBV7-2 and TRBJ2-5; the D is unclear. The end of the DNA is better explained by TRBJ2-7, so the J call may be wrong. Germline CDR1 and CDR2: SGHTA and FQGNSA. The CDR3 is 15 residues long.

This clonotype has more than one count but fewer than ten. The chain uses TRBV6-2 or TRBV6-3 and TRBJ1-2, with 9 bases identical to TRBD1. The CDR3 covers 13 residues. Germline V gene sequence: CDR1 MNHEY, CDR2 SVGEGT. V lost 6 bases, J lost 6 bases, and 5 bases stayed unmatched. CDR3 loop: CASRTDRGDGYTF. The DNA for the CDR3 is TGTGCCAGCAGGACGGACAGGGGAGATGGCTACACCTTC.

The CDR3 sequence: CASSLVLAGASEGDEQYF. CDR3 DNA sequence: TGTGCCAGCAGTTTAGTGCTAGCGGGAGCTTCAGAGGGAGACGAGCAGTACTTC. The gene calls are TRBV28 and TRBJ2-7, with 10 bases aligning to TRBD2. The junction had 15 bases not matched to a gene; V was cut back by 2 bases and J by 5 bases. This CDR3 has 18 residues. Germline V gene data show CDR1 as MDHEN and CDR2 as SYDVKM.

In its sample, this clonotype was seen once. The CDR3 does not close with the conserved phenylalanine or tryptophan, likely indicating a read error. The chain couples TRBV11-2 to TRBJ2-3; D is possibly TRBD1 (5 bases). CDR3 length: 12 residues. Trimming shortened V by 5 bases and J by 6 bases, and 9 bases separated the two germline ends. The germline V gene encodes CDR1 SGHAT and CDR2 FQNNGV. Written as DNA, the CDR3 is TGTGCCAGCAGCGGACACTTCGATACGCAGTATTGT. Translating it yields CASSGHFDTQYC.

V gene TRBV12-3 or TRBV12-4 combines with J gene TRBJ1-2, with a possible D match to TRBD1 (6 bases). The V end lost 1 base, the J end lost 7 bases, and 13 bases lay between the germline ends. The CDR3 has 14 amino acids. Written as DNA, the CDR3 is TGTGCCAGCAGTTTAGGGATACAGGGACTTGGCTACACCTTC. This codes for CASSLGIQGLGYTF.

The chain joins TRBV20-1 to TRBJ2-5; D might be TRBD2 (6 bases). CDR3 length: 14 residues. Trimming removed 3 bases at V and 11 bases at J, with 22 bases between. Germline V CDR1 and CDR2: DFQATT, SNEGSKA (reference sequence). Written as DNA, the CDR3 is TGCAGTGCTAGTAAGTGGGAGGCGGTCAATGAGCAGTACTTC. It is translated as CSASKWEAVNEQYF.

This clonotype has just a few counts. The rearrangement joins TRBV10-3 to TRBJ2-7; D not certain. CDR1 is ENHRY, CDR2 SYGVKD, per germline. This CDR3 contains 15 residues. Trimming took off 2 bases at V and 0 bases at J, with 11 bases between the two ends. In nucleotides, the CDR3 is TGTGCCATCAGTGAGCCCCTCATGGACTCCTACGAGCAGTACTTC. Protein product: CAISEPLMDSYEQYF.

In this sample, this clonotype turned up once. The junction departs from germline at one end; a sequencing error may be responsible. The CDR3 sequence: CASSSPGTADRDKQYF. The DNA for the CDR3 is TGTGCCAGCAGTTCCCCGGGCACAGCAGACAGAGATAAGCAGTATTTT. The V call is TRBV28, the J call TRBJ2-3; a weak D match, TRBD1 (5 bases). CDR1 and CDR2 (germline): MDHEN, SYDVKM. CDR3 size: 16 residues.

This clonotype has just a few counts. The chain links TRBV29-1 to TRBJ1-1; TRBD1 matches at 8 bases. Trimming took 6 bases from V and 4 from J; bases not matched to a gene: 10. Germline CDR1 is SQVTM and CDR2 is ANQGSEA. There are 14 residues in the CDR3. The chain's CDR3 is CSVETDRGFTEAFF. The DNA for the CDR3 is TGCAGCGTCGAAACCGACAGGGGTTTCACTGAAGCTTTCTTT.

The J gene is TRBJ2-1, the V gene TRBV28; D is possibly TRBD1 (6 bases). The J call may not be correct, given that the DNA end is closer to TRBJ2-7. This CDR3 region has 16 residues. Germline CDR1 MDHEN, CDR2 SYDVKM. CDR3 sequence reads: CASSSPRDIPYNEQYF. The CDR3 nucleotides are TGTGCCAGCAGCTCTCCCCGGGACATACCTTACAATGAGCAGTACTTC.

This clonotype was picked up one time. Just one base apart from a much larger clone, this may be a read error. The chain uses TRBV6-5 and TRBJ1-4; D is unresolved. From germline, CDR1 is MNHEY and CDR2 SVGAGI. The CDR3 runs to 12 residues. CDR3: CASSATKEKLFF. The CDR3 DNA follows: TGTGCCAGCAGTGCAACTAAGGAAAAACTGTTTTTT.

The table lists this clonotype with a few counts. This rearrangement joins TRBV10-3 to TRBJ2-1; the D gene is possibly TRBD2 (5 bases). V was clipped by 7 bases and J by 5 bases, with 12 bases between them. CDR3 length: 13 residues. The germline V gene encodes CDR1 ENHRY and CDR2 SYGVKD. The CDR3 bases are TGTGCCATCACCTCCGGGATAAACAATGAGCAGTTCTTC. Translation: CAITSGINNEQFF.

V gene TRBV7-9 combines with J gene TRBJ2-1, with no clear D. This CDR3 spans 10 amino acids. Per the germline V gene, CDR1 is SEHNR and CDR2 is FQNEAQ (reference sequence). V dropped 8 bases and J dropped 9 bases, with 8 bases sitting between them. The CDR3 region has the DNA TGTGCCAGCGGGCAAAGTGAGCAGTTCTTC. Protein product: CASGQSEQFF.

This sequence joins TRBV6-2 or TRBV6-3 and TRBJ2-4; D uncertain. The CDR3 extends over 13 amino acids. V was trimmed by 5 bases and J by 13 bases, leaving 18 bases between them. Germline lookup yields CDR1 MNHEY and CDR2 SVGEGT. The CDR3 coding sequence is TGTGCCAGCAGTCCCGACTCTAGTAATGAGCAGTACTTC. It codes for CASSPDSSNEQYF.

This clonotype was detected only a few times. CDR3 protein: CASSFRGALQTQYF. The CDR3 DNA follows: TGTGCCAGCAGTTTTCGGGGGGCACTACAGACCCAGTACTTC. This chain links TRBV28 with TRBJ2-5, with D tentatively TRBD2 (7 bases). The germline V and J ends were trimmed by 3 bases and 6 bases, with 14 bases remaining between them. Germline V gives CDR1 MDHEN, CDR2 SYDVKM. The CDR3 loop spans 14 amino acids.

This rearrangement joins TRBV28 to TRBJ2-1; D is ambiguous. The J call may be faulty, since TRBJ2-7 better matches the DNA end. In germline, CDR1 is MDHEN, CDR2 SYDVKM. The CDR3 extends over 13 amino acids. In DNA, the CDR3 is TGTGCCAGCGGTGGCGTTTCCTACAATGAGCAGTACTTC. It encodes CASGGVSYNEQYF.

This clonotype has a handful of counts. V gene TRBV5-1 combines with J gene TRBJ2-1, with 11 nucleotides matching TRBD2. V gave up 4 bases and J gave up 7 bases; unmatched junction bases: 10. Germline CDR1 SGHRS, CDR2 YFSETQ. There are 16 residues in the CDR3. CDR3 sequence reads: CASSGRSTSGSNEQFF. The CDR3 nucleotides read TGCGCCAGCAGCGGCCGGTCAACTAGCGGGAGTAATGAGCAGTTCTTC.

The rearrangement links TRBV6-5 to TRBJ2-5; 7 bases fit TRBD2. The CDR3 has 14 amino acids. CDR1 and CDR2 from the germline V gene are MNHEY and SVGAGI. Losses at the gene ends were 5 bases for V and 2 bases for J; bases not matched to a gene: 5. The CDR3 loop is CASSSLAVQETQYF. The CDR3 DNA sequence: TGTGCCAGCAGTAGTCTAGCGGTACAAGAGACCCAGTACTTC.

In regard to this clonotype: The junction and the germline gene differ at one end; a read error may be behind it. The chain links TRBV7-7 to TRBJ2-1, with 8 bases matching TRBD2. Per the germline V gene, CDR1 is SSHAT and CDR2 is FNYEAQ (reference sequence). The CDR3 is made up of 15 amino acids. The CDR3 nucleotides read TGTGCTAGCAGCTTGTTTAGCGGGGCATACAATGAGCAGTTCTTC. Encoded protein: CASSLFSGAYNEQFF.

In its sample, this clonotype was seen once. V and J are TRBV6-2 or TRBV6-3 and TRBJ2-1, with 13 bases that match TRBD2. V gave up 7 bases and J gave up 2 bases; unmatched junction bases: 8. Germline V gene sequence: CDR1 MNHEY, CDR2 SVGEGT. This CDR3 is built from 17 residues. The CDR3: CASTPLGLAGAYNEQFF. Here the CDR3 DNA reads TGTGCCAGCACCCCTCTCGGACTAGCGGGAGCCTACAATGAGCAGTTCTTC.

The chain carries TRBV7-2 and TRBJ1-2; D is ambiguous. Trimming stripped 2 bases from V and 5 bases from J, with 12 bases between. This CDR3 has 14 residues. The V gene's germline CDR1 is SGHTA and CDR2 FQGNSA. The CDR3 region is CASSLQTTTYGYTF. CDR3 sequence (DNA): TGTGCCAGCAGCTTACAGACAACAACGTATGGCTACACCTTC.

The J gene is TRBJ2-5, the V gene TRBV24-1, with 11 bases matching TRBD2. The CDR3 covers 17 residues. V gave up 4 bases and J gave up 11 bases; unmatched junction bases: 17. The germline gives CDR1 KGHDR, CDR2 SFDVKD. In nucleotides, the CDR3 is TGTGCCACCAGTGACACCTTAGCGGGGGGGTTATTTGATGAGCAGTACTTC. Amino acids: CATSDTLAGGLFDEQYF.

V gene TRBV6-5 combines with J gene TRBJ1-1; the match to TRBD1 covers 7 bases. This CDR3 has 13 amino acids. The junction had 9 bases not matched to a gene; V was cut back by 7 bases and J by 7 bases. Germline V CDR1 and CDR2: MNHEY, SVGAGI. CDR3 in DNA: TGTGCCAGCAAGAGGCCAGGGGGAAATGAAGCTTTCTTT. Its protein is CASKRPGGNEAFF.

The chain employs TRBV12-3 or TRBV12-4 and TRBJ1-4, with D perhaps TRBD1 (5 bases). V was shortened by 7 bases and J by 5 bases, with 11 bases between the two germline ends. This CDR3 is 13 amino acids long. CDR3 nucleotides: TGTGCCAGCACTCGGGGGAGCAATGAAAAACTGTTTTTT. Amino acids: CASTRGSNEKLFF.

In this sample, this clonotype turned up once. V usage is TRBV28 and J usage is TRBJ1-5; 10 bases agree with TRBD1. CDR3 length equals 16 residues. Per the germline V gene, CDR1 is MDHEN and CDR2 is SYDVKM. V was pared by 7 bases and J by 3 bases, with 9 bases of the junction left unmatched. This CDR3 reads CASTDSDRGNNQPQHF. The CDR3 coding sequence is TGTGCCAGCACCGACTCGGACAGGGGGAACAATCAGCCCCAGCATTTT.

CDR3 DNA: TGTGCCAGCAGTTACCGACAGGGTAGGGAATCACCCCTCCACTTT. Amino acids: CASSYRQGRESPLHF. This chain connects TRBV6-5 to TRBJ1-6, with TRBD1 identical over 7 bases. This CDR3 contains 15 residues. With 2 bases clipped from V and 10 bases from J, the junction kept 8 bases outside the gene matches. Germline V lookup: CDR1 MNHEY, CDR2 SVGAGI.

As regards this clonotype: One junction end does not reproduce the germline sequence, and a read error may be involved. V usage is TRBV5-1 and J usage is TRBJ1-2; D uncertain. The germline V gene has CDR1 SGHRS and CDR2 YFSETQ. This CDR3 region has 14 residues. The chain's CDR3 is CASRLDPGGYGYTF. Written as DNA, the CDR3 is TGCGCCAGCAGGTTGGACCCCGGAGGCTATGGCTACACCTTC.

This sequence joins TRBV4-1 and TRBJ2-1, with 9 nucleotides matching TRBD1. Germline CDR1 is MGHRA and CDR2 is YSYEKL. With 1 base clipped from V and 8 bases from J, the junction kept 12 bases outside the gene matches. This CDR3 has 17 amino acids. CDR3 DNA: TGCGCCAGCAGCCAAGTGGGGACAGGGAATTATTTCTATGAGCAGTTCTTC. Residues: CASSQVGTGNYFYEQFF.